The 23 T cell receptor beta chains below were found in one sample sequenced in a study of human T cells and chemical hapten exposure. MiXCR was run by TCRdb on the RACE reads, yielding one entry per CDR3 protein. This sample carries a few hundred thousand distinct CDR3 sequences, around 5.5% of them seen once, and the ten largest clones take around 8%. Time point here: pre-sensitization, week 0. Stated treatment: therapeutic diphenylcyclopropenone sensitization with weekly scalp DPC. The sequenced sample was whole blood, obtained in connection with sensitization to the hapten diphenylcyclopropenone (DPC). The receptors here all came from a woman under 30 with alopecia areata. Some clones in this sample may be carry-over from other donors' samples.

This clonotype was found a few times. Germline is not matched at one junction end, which may reflect a read error. The gene calls are TRBV4-3 and TRBJ2-3; D gene uncertain. The CDR3 covers 15 residues. The germline V gene has CDR1 LGHNA and CDR2 YSLEER. CDR3 nucleotides: TGCGCCAGCAGTCAAGGTCTACATACGTCAGATACGCAGTATTTT. This encodes CASSQGLHTSDTQYF.

This chain uses TRBV20-1 with TRBJ1-2, with 7 bases lining up with TRBD1. Germline CDR1 is DFQATT and CDR2 is SNEGSKA (reference sequence). This CDR3 has 18 amino acids. V trimming: 0 bases; J trimming: 0 bases; junction bases outside the gene matches: 13. The DNA for the CDR3 is TGCAGTGCTAGAGATCACGTTACGCGGGACAGCCCTAACTATGGCTACACCTTC. Translating gives CSARDHVTRDSPNYGYTF.

The chain is built from TRBV4-3 and TRBJ2-1; D might be TRBD1 (6 bases). Germline CDR1 and CDR2: LGHNA and YSLEER. The CDR3 loop spans 15 amino acids. Trimming shortened V by 3 bases and J by 2 bases, and 11 bases separated the two germline ends. CDR3 protein: CASSQDSLAYNEQFF. The CDR3, as DNA: TGCGCCAGCAGCCAGGACAGTTTGGCCTACAATGAGCAGTTCTTC.

The chain links TRBV29-1 to TRBJ2-3; the D gene is possibly TRBD1 (6 bases). The CDR3 is 13 residues long. Between the trimmed V and J ends, which lost 3 bases and 4 bases, there was a span of 11 bases. Germline assignment: CDR1 SQVTM and CDR2 ANQGSEA. Here the CDR3 DNA reads TGCAGCGTTGATCAGGGGATGGCAGATACGCAGTATTTT. It codes for CSVDQGMADTQYF.

In this sample, this clonotype turned up a few times. The genes are TRBV7-6 and TRBJ1-4; 7 positions match TRBD1. In germline, CDR1 is SGHVS, CDR2 FNYEAQ. After removal of 5 bases from V and 7 bases from J, the junction contained 10 bases not matched to a gene. This CDR3 has 15 amino acids. The DNA for the CDR3 is TGTGCCAGCAGCCGGACCGGGACAGAGCCTGAAAAACTGTTTTTT. This sequence encodes CASSRTGTEPEKLFF. The full variable domain, with the rest looked up from reference TRBV7-6 and TRBJ1-4, is GAGVSQSPRYKVTKRGQDVALRCDPISGHVSLYWYRQALGQGPEFLTYFNYEAQQDKSGLPNDRFSAERPEGSISTLTIQRTEQRDSAMYRCASSRTGTEPEKLFFGSGTQLSVL.

This clonotype was seen repeatedly, ten times or more. V and J are TRBV14 and TRBJ1-1; D is perhaps TRBD1 (6 bases). V lost 5 bases to trimming and J lost 8 bases, with 12 bases between them. Germline V gives CDR1 SGHDN, CDR2 FVKESK. CDR3 length: 12 amino acids. CDR3 DNA: TGTGCCAGCAGCGTACAGGGAATCGAAGCTTTCTTT. Encoded protein: CASSVQGIEAFF.

The chain has TRBV4-3 and TRBJ1-4, with D hard to call. The CDR3 consists of 15 residues. CDR1 is LGHNA, CDR2 YSLEER, per germline. V lost 4 bases and J lost 5, with 14 bases in between. The CDR3 DNA sequence: TGCGCCAGCAGCCCTACTAGTCGTCTAAATGAAAAACTGTTTTTT. Translation: CASSPTSRLNEKLFF.

V usage is TRBV15 and J usage is TRBJ1-2; TRBD1 is a possible D gene (6 bases). Per the germline V gene, CDR1 is LNHNV and CDR2 is YYDKDF (reference sequence). Trimming left V 3 bases short and J 6 bases short, with 23 bases between. The CDR3 is 17 residues long. This chain's CDR3 is CATSRGGTTGSFHGYTF. The DNA of the CDR3 is TGTGCCACCAGCAGGGGGGGGACGACAGGTTCCTTTCATGGCTACACCTTC. Complete variable domain (other parts from reference TRBV15 and TRBJ1-2): DAMVIQNPRYQVTQFGKPVTLSCSQTLNHNVMYWYQQKSSQAPKLLFHYYDKDFNNEADTPDNFQSRRPNTSFCFLDIRSPGLGDTAMYLCATSRGGTTGSFHGYTFGSGTRLTVV.

The table lists this clonotype with many counts. This sequence joins TRBV12-3 or TRBV12-4 and TRBJ2-3; 7 bases map to TRBD2. With V trimmed by 3 bases and J by 0 bases, 21 bases remained unmatched. The CDR3 has 21 amino acids. The CDR3 is CASSLATARGVPSSSTDTQYF. The CDR3 DNA is TGTGCCAGCAGTTTGGCCACAGCCCGGGGGGTGCCATCATCTAGCACAGATACGCAGTATTTT.

This sequence joins TRBV20-1 and TRBJ2-6; D is ambiguous. CDR3 length equals 15 residues. Germline CDR1 DFQATT, CDR2 SNEGSKA (reference sequence). The V end lost 3 bases, the J end lost 4 bases, and 13 bases lay between the germline ends. CDR3 sequence reads: CSASPPSNGANVLTF. Written as DNA, the CDR3 is TGCAGTGCTAGTCCTCCGTCGAACGGGGCCAACGTCCTGACTTTC.

This clonotype was seen ten or more times. V gene TRBV19 combines with J gene TRBJ2-4, with D possibly matching TRBD2 (5 bases). The CDR3 is 15 residues long. The germline V gene has CDR1 LNHDA and CDR2 SQIVND (reference sequence). V dropped 7 bases and J dropped 3 bases, with 16 bases sitting between them. This CDR3 reads CASIPTAGGKNIQYF. The CDR3 DNA is TGTGCCAGTATCCCAACGGCGGGTGGCAAAAACATTCAGTACTTC.

This clonotype was detected many times. V is TRBV24-1 and J is TRBJ2-6; D uncertain. Germline-derived CDR1 and CDR2 are KGHDR and SFDVKD. The CDR3 loop spans 13 amino acids. Between the trimmed V and J ends, which lost 2 bases and 4 bases, there was a span of 2 bases. The CDR3 here is CATSDYGANVLTF. The CDR3 nucleotides read TGTGCCACCAGTGATTACGGGGCCAACGTCCTGACTTTC.

The V and J genes are TRBV10-3 and TRBJ1-1; the D gene is possibly TRBD1 (5 bases). The V end lost 6 bases, the J end lost 5 bases, and 13 bases lay between the germline ends. The CDR3 covers 13 residues. The germline V gene has CDR1 ENHRY and CDR2 SYGVKD. CDR3: CAIRGHSGTEAFF. In DNA, the CDR3 is TGTGCCATCAGGGGGCATTCGGGGACTGAAGCTTTCTTT.

This clonotype was observed at least ten times. For the CDR3, the DNA is TGCGCCAGCAGCCAGGAACCCCAGGCCGGGGAGCTGTTTTTT. Amino acids: CASSQEPQAGELFF. The genes are TRBV4-3 and TRBJ2-2; D remains ambiguous. This CDR3 spans 14 amino acids. Germline values: CDR1 LGHNA, CDR2 YSLEER. Trimming shortened V by 3 bases and J by 6 bases, and 11 bases separated the two germline ends.

This clonotype has a count of ten or more. The rearrangement uses TRBV28 and TRBJ1-2; D gene ambiguous. V lost 8 bases to trimming and J lost 3 bases, with 10 bases between them. This CDR3 is 12 amino acids long. Germline V gives CDR1 MDHEN, CDR2 SYDVKM. This CDR3 reads CASCPRDYGYTF. The CDR3 DNA is TGTGCCAGCTGTCCACGGGACTATGGCTACACCTTC.

Here the CDR3 DNA reads TGTGCCAGCAGTTACCCAAGCAGGGCCGAGCGGGGTAGCACAGATACGCAGTATTTT. Its protein product is CASSYPSRAERGSTDTQYF. The gene calls are TRBV6-2 or TRBV6-3 and TRBJ2-3; 7 bases are shared with TRBD2. There are 19 residues in the CDR3. Germline trimming cut 2 bases from V and 0 bases from J; bases unmatched to any gene: 14. From germline, CDR1 is MNHEY and CDR2 SVGEGT.

The chain's CDR3 is CASSYSRPVFWNEQYF. DNA for the CDR3: TGTGCCAGCAGTTACTCTCGCCCGGTGTTTTGGAACGAGCAGTACTTC. The chain combines TRBV6-5 with TRBJ2-7; no definite D call. Germline assignment: CDR1 MNHEY and CDR2 SVGAGI. The length of the CDR3 is 16 residues. V was shortened by 0 bases and J by 5 bases, with 17 bases between the two germline ends.

The chain uses TRBV5-1 and TRBJ1-1, with a possible D match to TRBD1 (5 bases). This CDR3 has 17 amino acids. Trimming stripped 4 bases from V and 4 bases from J, with 23 bases between. From germline, CDR1 is SGHRS and CDR2 YFSETQ. CDR3 in DNA: TGCGCCAGCAGCCTGGTTTGGGGACTGTCGACCGCCACTGAAGCTTTCTTT. It encodes CASSLVWGLSTATEAFF.

This clonotype was picked up many times. The J gene is TRBJ2-3, the V gene TRBV2; D is tentatively TRBD1 or TRBD2 (6 bases each). There are 16 residues in the CDR3. The V end was cut by 4 bases, the J end by 0 bases, with 14 bases between. Germline V CDR1 and CDR2: SNHLY, FYNNEI. The CDR3 sequence is CASSASGGPSTDTQYF. The CDR3 nucleotides read TGTGCCAGCAGTGCATCTGGGGGGCCAAGCACAGATACGCAGTATTTT.

This clonotype showed up just a few times. The rearrangement links TRBV6-2 or TRBV6-3 to TRBJ2-3; TRBD2 agrees at 9 bases. The length of the CDR3 is 13 residues. Germline CDR1 and CDR2: MNHEY and SVGEGT. V dropped 6 bases and J dropped 9; count of bases not matched to a gene: 7. The CDR3 DNA reads TGTGCCAGCAGAGAGCCGCTAGCGGGAACGCAGTATTTT. Its translation is CASREPLAGTQYF.

This clonotype was counted only a few times. The CDR3 DNA sequence: TGTGCCAGCAGTTACCCTCGCGGACAGGGACGAGAGACCCAGTACTTC. This gives the protein CASSYPRGQGRETQYF. The gene calls are TRBV6-2 or TRBV6-3 and TRBJ2-5, with TRBD1 identical over 8 bases. The CDR3 runs to 16 residues. Germline V gene data show CDR1 as MNHEY and CDR2 as SVGEGT. Trimming took 2 bases from V and 4 from J; bases not matched to a gene: 9.

V is TRBV28 and J is TRBJ1-2; D is perhaps TRBD1 (5 bases). This CDR3 is 12 amino acids long. Trimming pared 7 bases from V and 5 bases from J, leaving 11 bases between. Germline values: CDR1 MDHEN, CDR2 SYDVKM. CDR3 in DNA: TGTGCCAGCACTACCGGGACGTATGGCTACACCTTC. Its protein product is CASTTGTYGYTF.

This clonotype was seen a few times. This rearrangement joins TRBV6-2 or TRBV6-3 to TRBJ2-7; 7 bases align to TRBD1. Germline assignment: CDR1 MNHEY and CDR2 SVGEGT. Trimming cost V 6 bases and J 1 base; bases outside gene matches: 12. The CDR3 contains 16 residues. CDR3 nucleotide sequence: TGTGCCAGCAGACTCCAGACAGGGACCCCTTCCTACGAGCAGTACTTC. Its translation is CASRLQTGTPSYEQYF.